This entry features one T cell receptor (beta chain) sequence. The CDR3 is made up of 15 amino acids. The germline gives CDR1 KGHSH, CDR2 LQKENI. After removal of 0 bases from V and 4 bases from J, the junction contained 5 bases not matched to a gene. This entry comes from a study of blood T cell repertoires in COVID-19. Whole-study context: Acute and convalescent COVID-19 samples came from the United States, Italy and Spain. T cells, B-cell-depleted T cells, or PBMCs provided the cDNA or gDNA that served as material.

Under the authors' procedure: Reference gene primers were amplified, and this amplification served to estimate nucleated cell counts. Clones were read by immunoSEQ multiplex PCR, and TCRdb kept only the in-frame ones, dropping some. Clone size and V and J calls were adopted from that table, with D and trimming inferred from the DNA. The sample lists 90,000 to 120,000 clones, 85% to 90% occurring once. The sequenced material came from peripheral blood. This chain links TRBV18 with TRBJ1-2; 7 positions match TRBD1. The TCR originated in a woman older than 75 with acute or convalescent COVID-19. CDR3 coding DNA: TGTGCCAGCTCACCACCGGCAGGGGGGCTCTATGGCTACACCTTC. This encodes CASSPPAGGLYGYTF.